The sequence of this TCR beta chain was determined in a study of shared clonotypes between healthy human individuals. Whole-study findings and limits: In the sorted subsets, rarefaction showed sequencing was incomplete despite large depth.

Sorted-subset replicate PCR reactions were performed with approximately 200 ng DNA, corresponding to tens of thousands of T cell genomes. The protocol was immunoSEQ multiplex PCR, while the TCRdb copy is restricted to in-frame clones and leaves out a portion. This table holds 2 million to 2.5 million clones, nearly 97% found once. Germline-derived CDR1 and CDR2 are SGHNT and YYREEE (reference sequence). V shed 3 bases, J shed 2 bases, and the junction held 7 bases outside the gene matches. The CDR3 runs to 15 residues. On this clone itself: Its antigen remains unknown.

The TCR originated in a man aged 18 to 30 in good health. This chain links TRBV5-4 with TRBJ2-7; 8 bases line up with TRBD2. The specimen sequenced was naive CD4+ T cells sorted from blood. The subset here: CD45RA+ positively selected. CDR3 nucleotide sequence: TGTGCCAGCAGCTACCCTACGGGGGGGGCCTACGAGCAGTACTTC. Translated: CASSYPTGGAYEQYF.